This T cell receptor (beta chain) stems from a study of cytomegalovirus exposure and HLA in healthy donors. Looking at the study overall: Earlier sequencing of about 200 million T cells yielded around 100 million unique TCR beta sequences.

The PCR employed 60 Vbeta primers together with 13 Jbeta primers. The assay was immunoSEQ multiplex PCR, and TCRdb's table has in-frame clones only and misses some. The sample lists about 120,000 clones, 65% to 85% occurring once. Study-level findings and limits: Cytomegalovirus status was reportedly diagnosed by the classifier with high specificity and sensitivity. Previous analysis showed most TCR beta V segments were productive about 90% or about 30% of the time. Per a later analysis, 16,951 TCR beta sequences showed association with HLA alleles at 0.05 false discovery rate.

This clone was recorded a few times. Its antigen is not identified. The CDR3 spans 12 residues. Material for sequencing was PBMCs. The clonotype originates from a man aged 45-65 years in good health and CMV-seropositive. The chain uses TRBV12-1 and TRBJ1-5. TRBV12-1 is annotated as a pseudogene. The CDR3 DNA sequence: TGTGCCTCGGGAGTTAGCAATCAGCCCCAGCATTTT. As protein: CASGVSNQPQHF.